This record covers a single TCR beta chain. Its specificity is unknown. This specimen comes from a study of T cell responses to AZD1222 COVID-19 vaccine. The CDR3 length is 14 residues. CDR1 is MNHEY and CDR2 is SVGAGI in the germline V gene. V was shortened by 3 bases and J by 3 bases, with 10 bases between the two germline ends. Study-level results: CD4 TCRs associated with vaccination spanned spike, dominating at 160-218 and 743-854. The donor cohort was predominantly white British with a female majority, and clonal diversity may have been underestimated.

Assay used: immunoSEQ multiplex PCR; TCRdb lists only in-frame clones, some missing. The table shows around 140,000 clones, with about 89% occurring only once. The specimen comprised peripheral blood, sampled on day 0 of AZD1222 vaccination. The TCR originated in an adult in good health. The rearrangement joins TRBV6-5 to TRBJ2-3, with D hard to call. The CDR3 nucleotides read TGTGCCAGCAGTTATTTAGGACCGACAGATACGCAGTATTTT. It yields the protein CASSYLGPTDTQYF.